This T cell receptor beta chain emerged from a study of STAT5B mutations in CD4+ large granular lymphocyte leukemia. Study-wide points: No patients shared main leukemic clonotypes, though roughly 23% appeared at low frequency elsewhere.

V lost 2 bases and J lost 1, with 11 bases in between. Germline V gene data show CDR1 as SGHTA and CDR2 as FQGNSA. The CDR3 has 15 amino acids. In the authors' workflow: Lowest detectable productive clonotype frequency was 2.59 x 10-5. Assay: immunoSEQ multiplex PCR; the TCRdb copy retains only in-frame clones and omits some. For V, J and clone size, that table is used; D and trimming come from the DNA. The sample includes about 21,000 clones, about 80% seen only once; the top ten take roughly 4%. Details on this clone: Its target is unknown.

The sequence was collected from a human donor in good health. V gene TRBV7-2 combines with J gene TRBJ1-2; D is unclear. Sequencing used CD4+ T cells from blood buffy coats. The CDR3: CASSLWPGDNYGYTF. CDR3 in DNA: TGTGCCAGCAGCTTATGGCCAGGAGATAACTATGGCTACACCTTC.